This T cell receptor (beta chain) was retrieved from a study of graft-versus-host responses after intestinal transplantation. For the study at large: Recipients obtained multivisceral, liver-intestinal, or isolated intestinal transplants.

Repertoires were generated with immunoSEQ multiplex PCR, while TCRdb's copy carries only in-frame clones and drops some. This table has some 69,000 clones, approximately 92% appearing once. Marrow sampled after transplant originated from the posterior iliac crest or another site. This clone came up once. Its antigen is not known. The CDR3 runs to 14 residues. The junction had 6 bases not matched to a gene; V was cut back by 6 bases and J by 6 bases. Germline lookup yields CDR1 MDHEN and CDR2 SYDVKM. Findings of the study overall: The study associated peak circulating GvH clone levels with early post-transplant HvG declines. GvH clones turned up in recipient marrow; some had shown up first in ileum or blood.

The source of this sequence is a human patient who received an intestinal transplant, so some T cells may come from the graft donor. This material consisted of bone marrow, taken 700 to 850 days after intestinal transplantation. This chain joins TRBV28 and TRBJ1-5; TRBD1 matches at 9 bases. The CDR3 DNA is TGTGCCAGCAGCCTCGGACAGGGGACTCAGCCCCAGCATTTT. It specifies CASSLGQGTQPQHF.